This TCR beta chain was profiled in a study of T cells expressing NK-cell markers (dated by TCRdb to 2020 to 2021). For the wider study: In sorted CD3+CD56+NKG2C+, CD3+CD56+NKG2C- and CD3+CD56-NKG2C+ T-cell subsets from several donors, TCR beta-chain repertoires were profiled. Of the eight sequenced donors, seven were found to be HCMV-seropositive and one was found to be HCMV-seronegative. The eight sequenced donors were randomly selected healthy volunteers, three men and five women. The libraries were sequenced on Illumina HiSeq 2000/2500, MiSeq or NextSeq, producing 2 x 150 bp reads.

Worth noting for this clonotype: The antigen it recognizes is unknown.

The sequencing machine was an Illumina HiSeq 2000. TCR beta cDNA libraries were made by 5'RACE template switching that added a universal primer site and unique molecular identifiers. cDNA synthesis was primed from the TCR beta constant segment and was followed by two successive PCR amplification steps. In the source study's methods: MIGEC was used to demultiplex reads and group the reads by UMI, and MiTCR was used to assemble and quantify clonotypes. To exclude erroneous sequences, any TCR cDNA sequence not supported by at least two reads was discarded. Downstream repertoire analysis used the tcR package, and clonotypes were matched across fractions by CDR3 nucleotide sequence plus V segment. Antigen specificity was annotated against VDJdb with VDJmatch, allowing one amino acid substitution in CDR3. Through TCRdb reprocessing, the reads give one entry per CDR3 protein sequence; DNA is omitted. TCRdb assigned the V and J calls; the authors' analysis was not used. The table held for this sample gives about 540,000 distinct CDR3 sequences. Less than 4.5% of the sample is held by the ten biggest clonotypes.

From the cysteine through the phenylalanine, the CDR3 covers 12 amino acids. No coding sequence is recorded. The germline V gene provides CDR1 ENHRY and CDR2 SYGVKD. The research as a whole found: It remained unclear whether the expanded NKG2C-expressing T cell clones were specific for HCMV antigens. In roughly 6 donors, the dominant CD3+CD56+NKG2C+ clonotypes ranked among the top 10 CD8+ clonotypes, making up 1.0-7.0% of CD8+ T cells. Those dominant clonotypes were again the most abundant among CD3+CD56-NKG2C+ cells in several donors, at about 25-65%.

HCMV serostatus was determined by detecting HCMV-specific IgG in serum with a commercial ELISA kit. Ficoll density gradient centrifugation was used to isolate peripheral blood mononuclear cells from blood. Material: blood T cells: a sorted CD56 or NKG2C T cell subset, CD4+ or CD8+ T cells, or bulk PBMC T cells (not recorded which). The clonotype comes from a man younger than 35 in good health. Donor details come from another sample of the same person, matched by shared clones. The V and J segments used are TRBV10-3 and TRBJ2-2; the D call of TRBD2 rests on TCRdb alone, since no DNA is present to check it. CDR3 loop: CAIKGTSGELFF.